This T cell receptor beta chain emerged from a study of T cell responses to AZD1222 COVID-19 vaccine. On the study more broadly: Second-dose schedules of about 4 or about 12 weeks were combined.

The data were produced by immunoSEQ multiplex PCR, yet TCRdb's version contains in-frame clones alone and is incomplete. The sample holds approximately 80,000 clones, roughly 90% seen once. Findings and caveats of the study: Donors, mostly white British, included more females; clonal diversity was possibly underestimated.

About this clone itself: Its antigen is not identified.

This sequence was found in an adult in good health. The specimen comprised peripheral blood, sampled on day 0 of AZD1222 vaccination.

CDR3 nucleotide sequence: TGTGCCAGCAGCTTGGGAGGGTTTGTTGATGAAAAACTGTTTTTT. It encodes CASSLGGFVDEKLFF. The V and J genes are TRBV5-6 and TRBJ1-4; D gene uncertain. The length of the CDR3 is 15 residues. Germline V CDR1 and CDR2: SGHDT, YYEEEE. Between the trimmed V and J ends, which lost 0 bases and 6 bases, there was a span of 12 bases.